This TCR beta chain emerged from a study of T cell clones after liver transplantation. Libraries were prepared by immunoSEQ multiplex PCR; TCRdb keeps only in-frame clonotypes and omits some of them. The sample records approximately 100,000 clones, 75% to 85% being singletons. The germline V gene encodes CDR1 LGHNA and CDR2 YSLEER. V was clipped by 1 base and J by 6 bases; unmatched bases: 15. The CDR3 is 19 amino acids. This sequence joins TRBV4-3 and TRBJ1-4, with 9 bases identical to TRBD1. The source material was CD4+ T cells from blood, sampled before liver transplant. This TCR was sampled from a human donor who received a liver transplant. The CDR3 DNA sequence: TGCGCCAGCAGCCAAGTTGCACGGGACAGGGCGACGGTGGATGAAAAACTGTTTTTT. Its translation: CASSQVARDRATVDEKLFF.